This T cell receptor beta chain is from a study of blood T cell repertoires in COVID-19. The wider study: T cells, B-cell-depleted T cells, or PBMCs provided the cDNA or gDNA that served as material.

CDR1 and CDR2 (germline): LGHDT, YNNKEL (reference sequence). The CDR3 has 19 amino acids. V lost 5 bases to trimming and J lost 2 bases, with 26 bases between them. In the authors' workflow: Amplification of reference gene primers was used by the study to estimate nucleated cell counts. Repertoires were generated with immunoSEQ multiplex PCR, while TCRdb's copy carries only in-frame clones and drops some. The V and J calls and the clone size are those of that table, but D and trimming were determined from the DNA. The profile shows around 250,000 clones, approximately 90% of them singletons. This chain connects TRBV3-1 (or the pseudogene TRBV3-2) to TRBJ2-3, with D possibly TRBD2 on 6 matching bases. This receptor was identified in a man between 25 and 39 years old who had recovered from COVID-19. The sample was peripheral blood. The CDR3 DNA reads TGTGCCAGCAGCTTACATATCCCGGGACGGGGGATTATCACAGATACGCAGTATTTT. Residues: CASSLHIPGRGIITDTQYF.